Listed here is a single T cell receptor beta chain. Its antigen is still unknown. One base away there is no much larger clone; base qualities are not given. This record belongs to a study of blood T cells in healthy people across ages (dated by TCRdb to 2013 to 2016). Turning to the overall study: In model experiments, template switching captured about one uniquely barcoded TCR beta cDNA molecule for every two T cells. Using deep sequencing normalized with unique cDNA molecular identifiers, the study measured how TCR beta repertoire diversity changes with age. Four age groups were formed from the donors: young (average 16 years), middle-aged (approximately 42), aged (about 62) and long-lived (more than 75). To avoid experimental bias, donors of different ages were spread randomly across the sequencing lanes. For two donors (one aged 18 to 30 and one aged 80 or older), the study analyzed two additional independent replicas of 1 million unique cDNA reads from the same blood draw. Overall results and qualifications from the work: There was a strong correlation between observed TCR beta diversity and the percentage of naive T cells measured by flow cytometry. Observed TCR beta diversity per million T cells fell roughly linearly with age, and a significant reduction was already apparent by age around 40. Conclusive comparison of naive and antigen-experienced compartments was prevented by the profiling of bulk unsorted PBMCs. The long-lived group showed more naive CD4+ T cells, fewer expanded clones and increased TCR diversity than the aged group, suggesting age selection. Because donor CMV infection status was unknown, age-related changes in expanded clonotypes were potentially confounded. Estimates of total diversity based on one million sequenced T cells were considered lower bounds and underestimates.

The protocol used for the library was 5' RACE. These reads were obtained on an Illumina HiSeq 2500. A second PCR of roughly 7 to 11 cycles was performed with a sample-barcoded 5' primer and a J-beta primer mix. A unique molecular identifier was introduced onto each TCR beta cDNA molecule by a template-switch 5' adaptor carrying 12 random nucleotides. At least 2.5 million CDR3-containing paired-end reads were obtained from each sample. First-strand cDNA synthesis was performed from all RNA using the Mint cDNA synthesis kit, with priming by a TRBC-specific oligonucleotide. Following uracil-DNA glycosylase treatment, a first 18-cycle PCR with universal primers M1SS and BC2_uni_R was performed on all cDNA. From the authors' description of their analysis: For normalization, 1 million high-quality reads were randomly selected from each sample, with every read carrying a distinct molecular identifier. Reads sharing molecular identifiers were discarded rather than binned into consensus sequences. MiTCR, set to a Q25 quality threshold and the strictest error-elimination algorithm, was used for CDR3 identification, clonotype clustering and error correction. A nonparametric unseen species model using Euler transformation provided a lower-bound estimate of total TCR beta diversity. TCRdb reprocessing: public reads trimmed at Q25 with fastp, clones called with MiXCR, in-frame beta chains kept. Rows matching on CDR3 protein sequence are summarized as one entry with the most common DNA and genes. What appears here as the V and J calls and clone size reflects TCRdb's work, not the paper's. The sample table contains 550,000 to 600,000 distinct CDR3 sequences; only one count was recorded for around 48% of them. Around 25% of the sample is held by the ten biggest clonotypes.

The 40 or so donors, aged 6 to 90 years, were systemically healthy Caucasian individuals from Russia. About 9.6 milliliters of peripheral blood were collected from each donor into EDTA-treated Vacutainer tubes. PBMCs were isolated by Ficoll-Paque density-gradient centrifugation, with at least 7 million obtained per sample. Total RNA, at least 6 micrograms per sample, was extracted from PBMCs with Trizol reagent. For every donor, flow cytometry on a PBMC aliquot measured the percentage of naive CD45RAhigh/CD27high T cells. The CDR1 and CDR2 encoded by the germline V gene (reference sequence) are LNHNV and YYDKDF. From the cysteine through the phenylalanine, the CDR3 covers 14 amino acids. This entry keeps only the CDR3 DNA: 42 bases, framed from base 1. Relative to germline, V is 0 bases shorter and J is 7 bases shorter, with 11 bases between their ends.

The specimen was blood. The source of this sequence is a man older than 75 in good health. The rearrangement combines TRBV15 with TRBJ2-3; there is no confident call for the D gene. The nucleotide sequence is given as TGTGCCACCAGCAGAGATCCTCCACCGAATACGCAGTATTTT. Translation gives CATSRDPPPNTQYF.